This T cell receptor beta chain was sequenced for a study of CXCR3-negative and CXCR3-positive naive CD8 T cells. The CDR3 contains 19 residues. Germline lookup yields CDR1 MGHDK and CDR2 SYGVNS. The method, 5' RACE with UMI labels, was used to prepare the TRB cDNA libraries. TCRdb reprocessed the 5' RACE reads and stores each CDR3 protein as one record, lacking DNA. Its table records tens of thousands of distinct CDR3 sequences. Findings and limits, study-wide: CXCR3 expression partially decreased after cryopreservation; most assays used fresh PBMCs.

Of note for this clonotype: What it binds is unknown.

This TCR derives from a human donor in good health. Some clones in this sample may be carry-over from other donors' samples. J is TRBJ2-5 and V is TRBV25-1; TCRdb gives TRBD1 as the D gene, but with no DNA this cannot be confirmed. The source material was memory CD8+ T cells from blood. CDR3 sequence reads: CASSRSRRGGAPDKETQYF.